These 21 T cell receptor beta chains were sequenced from one sample in a study of cytomegalovirus exposure and HLA in healthy donors. The study ran its PCR with 60 Vbeta and 13 Jbeta primers. Method: immunoSEQ multiplex PCR; TCRdb's copy keeps in-frame clones and lacks some. The sample consists of about 130,000 clones, 15% to 20% of them appearing once. The sequenced material came from PBMCs. These receptors were taken from a female donor in good health and CMV-seropositive.

The table lists this clone with a few counts. The genes are TRBV7-9 and TRBJ2-5, with TRBD1 matching over 8 bases. The CDR3 totals 15 residues. The V gene's germline CDR1 is SEHNR and CDR2 FQNEAQ (reference sequence). The trim removed 5 bases at V and 2 bases at J, leaving 7 bases unmatched. The CDR3: CASSATRGRQETQYF. DNA of the CDR3: TGTGCCAGCAGCGCGACCAGGGGGCGGCAAGAGACCCAGTACTTC. Combining the CDR3 with reference TRBV7-9 and TRBJ2-5 gives the whole variable domain DTGVSQNPRHKITKRGQNVTFRCDPISEHNRLYWYRQTLGQGPEFLTYFQNEAQLEKSRLLSDRFSAERPKGSFSTLEIQRTEQGDSAMYLCASSATRGRQETQYFGPGTRLLVL.

This clone was detected a few times. This chain uses TRBV4-3 with TRBJ2-7, with 8 bases fitting TRBD2. The CDR3 runs to 16 residues. V dropped 4 bases and J dropped 1; count of bases not matched to a gene: 9. Germline V CDR1 and CDR2: LGHNA, YSLEER. The CDR3 region has the DNA TGCGCCAGCAGCCCCCACGCGCGGGAGGTATCCTACGAGCAGTACGTC. Translation: CASSPHAREVSYEQYV.

The rearrangement uses TRBV9 and TRBJ2-7, with D possibly matching TRBD2 (5 bases). The germline CDR1 and CDR2 sequences are SGDLS and YYNGEE. The CDR3 runs 14 residues. V was pared by 0 bases and J by 3 bases, with 10 bases between. DNA of the CDR3: TGTGCCAGCAGCGTAGCTCCAGACTACTACGAGCAGTACTTC. It yields the protein CASSVAPDYYEQYF.

The chain uses TRBV4-1 and TRBJ2-6; possibly TRBD2 for D (6 bases). The CDR3 loop spans 16 amino acids. V was trimmed by 1 base and J by 2 bases, leaving 9 bases between them. From germline, CDR1 is MGHRA and CDR2 YSYEKL. CDR3 loop: CASSQATGAGANVLTF. The CDR3 DNA follows: TGCGCCAGCAGCCAAGCTACGGGAGCTGGGGCCAACGTCCTGACTTTC.

This clone has more than one count but fewer than ten. The genes are TRBV27 and TRBJ2-3; TRBD2 is a possible D gene (5 bases). CDR1 is MNHEY and CDR2 is SMNVEV in the germline V gene (reference sequence). Trimming removed 2 bases at V and 1 base at J, with 7 bases between. There are 14 residues in the CDR3. CDR3: CASSLGLRTDTQYF. Written as DNA, the CDR3 is TGTGCCAGCAGTTTAGGACTCCGCACAGATACGCAGTATTTT.

The rearrangement joins TRBV28 to TRBJ2-1; weak D call: TRBD2 (5 bases). Trimming removed 5 bases from V and 6 bases from J, with 14 bases in between. Germline V CDR1 and CDR2: MDHEN, SYDVKM. The CDR3 covers 14 residues. This chain's CDR3 is CASSSRRAANEQFF. For the CDR3, the DNA is TGTGCCAGCAGTAGCAGGCGGGCTGCCAATGAGCAGTTCTTC.

The chain carries TRBV2 and TRBJ1-1; D is uncertain. The V end lost 4 bases, the J end lost 1 base, and 10 bases lay between the germline ends. Looked up from germline, CDR1 is SNHLY and CDR2 is FYNNEI. The length of the CDR3 is 14 residues. In DNA form, the CDR3 reads TGTGCCAGCAGTGGACCCATAGCGAACACTGAAGCTTTCTTT. It encodes CASSGPIANTEAFF.

V usage is TRBV5-6 and J usage is TRBJ2-7; TRBD1 matches at 9 bases. V shed 7 bases and J 2 bases; nucleotides not matched to a gene: 4. This CDR3 contains 13 residues. In germline, CDR1 is SGHDT, CDR2 YYEEEE. This CDR3 is CASVGTGTYEQYF. The CDR3 DNA reads as TGTGCCAGCGTCGGGACAGGGACCTACGAGCAGTACTTC.

The chain couples TRBV28 to TRBJ2-7; perhaps TRBD2 as D (6 bases). Germline CDR1 and CDR2: MDHEN and SYDVKM. V was clipped by 4 bases and J by 6 bases, with 13 bases between them. The CDR3 is 13 residues long. DNA of the CDR3: TGTGCCAGCAGTTGGGGGGTGGGGGTCGAGCAGTACTTC. The encoded protein is CASSWGVGVEQYF.

The chain joins TRBV7-6 to TRBJ2-3; D is perhaps TRBD1 (6 bases). The germline V and J ends were trimmed by 5 bases and 4 bases, with 19 bases remaining between them. The CDR3 length is 16 residues. Germline CDR1 is SGHVS and CDR2 is FNYEAQ. CDR3 region: CASSRLARGAADTQYF. The CDR3 DNA sequence: TGTGCCAGCAGCCGACTCGCCAGGGGCGCGGCAGATACGCAGTATTTT.

V gene TRBV4-1 combines with J gene TRBJ2-5; 10 nucleotides line up with TRBD2. The CDR3 runs to 16 residues. Germline-derived CDR1 and CDR2 are MGHRA and YSYEKL. J was trimmed by 5 bases and V by 5 bases; bases with no gene match: 11. The CDR3 loop reads CASSSRSGGAPETQYF. CDR3 in DNA: TGCGCCAGCAGCTCAAGGAGCGGGGGGGCCCCCGAGACCCAGTACTTC.

The chain employs TRBV13 and TRBJ1-1, with D perhaps TRBD1 (6 bases). CDR1 is PRHDT and CDR2 is FYEKMQ in the germline V gene (reference sequence). The CDR3 spans 13 residues. The V and J ends lost 7 bases and 0 bases respectively, with 9 bases between them. In DNA, the CDR3 is TGTGCCAGCAACGGACAGTTGAACACTGAAGCTTTCTTT. As protein: CASNGQLNTEAFF.

This chain connects TRBV30 to TRBJ1-3; D not certain. The germline V and J ends were trimmed by 4 bases and 0 bases, with 7 bases remaining between them. Germline loops: CDR1 GTSNPN, CDR2 SVGIG (reference sequence). The CDR3 extends over 13 amino acids. The CDR3 DNA reads as TGTGCCTGGAATCCCCTCTCTGGAAACACCATATATTTT. Translating it yields CAWNPLSGNTIYF. Based on the CDR3 plus reference TRBV30 and TRBJ1-3, the full variable domain is SQTIHQWPATLVQPVGSPLSLECTVEGTSNPNLYWYRQAAGRGLQLLFYSVGIGQISSEVPQNLSASRPQDRQFILSSKKLLLSDSGFYLCAWNPLSGNTIYFGEGSWLTVV.

This clone appeared a few times. The V gene is TRBV4-1, the J gene TRBJ2-5; TRBD2 aligns across 7 bases. The J segment lost 5 bases and the V segment lost 3 bases, leaving 9 bases of the junction unmatched. In germline, CDR1 is MGHRA, CDR2 YSYEKL. The CDR3 has 15 residues. The CDR3 reads CASSQGWEGRETQYF. In DNA form, the CDR3 reads TGCGCCAGCAGCCAGGGGTGGGAGGGCCGGGAGACCCAGTACTTC.

The chain has TRBV7-2 and TRBJ2-1, with a tentative D call TRBD2 (7 bases). V lost 0 bases, J lost 7 bases, and 10 bases lay in between. Germline CDR1 SGHTA, CDR2 FQGNSA. The length of the CDR3 is 14 residues. This chain's CDR3 is CASSLARGPNEQFF. The CDR3, as DNA: TGTGCCAGCAGCTTAGCGCGGGGGCCGAATGAGCAGTTCTTC.

A few counts support this clone. The J gene is TRBJ2-5, the V gene TRBV7-9; 9 positions agree with TRBD2. Germline-derived CDR1 and CDR2 are SEHNR and FQNEAQ (reference sequence). CDR3 length: 19 residues. Trimming cost V 3 bases and J 2 bases; bases outside gene matches: 16. The CDR3 loop is CASSFSFLAGGHNQETQYF. In nucleotides, the CDR3 is TGTGCCAGCAGCTTTTCCTTCTTGGCGGGGGGGCATAATCAAGAGACCCAGTACTTC.

This chain connects TRBV28 to TRBJ1-5, with D possibly TRBD1 on 6 matching bases. Trimming cost V 5 bases and J 6 bases, with 14 bases left between them. Germline CDR1 and CDR2: MDHEN and SYDVKM. CDR3 length: 14 amino acids. DNA of the CDR3: TGTGCCAGCAGTAAAGGGGGGGGACCTCAGCCCCAGCATTTT. Encoded protein: CASSKGGGPQPQHF.

The chain is built from TRBV28 and TRBJ2-7, with a weak D call TRBD1 (6 bases). The CDR3 has 14 amino acids. Trimming took off 2 bases at V and 0 bases at J, with 8 bases between the two ends. Germline loops: CDR1 MDHEN, CDR2 SYDVKM. As DNA, the CDR3 is TGTGCCAGCAGTTTAGGGACATACTCCTACGAGCAGTACTTC. Amino acids: CASSLGTYSYEQYF.

The chain is built from TRBV2 and TRBJ1-2, with 8 bases fitting TRBD1. Losses at the gene ends were 6 bases for V and 6 bases for J; bases not matched to a gene: 9. Germline values: CDR1 SNHLY, CDR2 FYNNEI. The CDR3 contains 14 residues. CDR3 amino acids: CASSISDRADGYTF. The CDR3, as DNA: TGTGCCAGCAGCATATCGGACAGGGCAGATGGCTACACCTTC.

This clone occurred a few times. V is TRBV5-5 and J is TRBJ1-1; weak D call: TRBD1 (5 bases). V lost 4 bases and J 1 base, leaving 14 bases between the germline ends. Germline lookup yields CDR1 SGHKS and CDR2 YYEKEE (reference sequence). This CDR3 region has 15 residues. The CDR3 DNA reads as TGTGCCAGCAGCCCGGTCCAGGGCCGGAACACTGAAGCTTTCTTT. This translates into CASSPVQGRNTEAFF.

The rearrangement joins TRBV6-5 to TRBJ1-5; D not certain. The germline gives CDR1 MNHEY, CDR2 SVGAGI. V lost 4 bases and J 3 bases, leaving 7 bases between the germline ends. The CDR3 has 13 residues. The CDR3 bases are TGTGCCAGCAGTTCTCAGATCAATCAGCCCCAGCATTTT. Its protein product is CASSSQINQPQHF.